This T cell receptor beta chain emerged from a study of cytomegalovirus exposure and HLA in healthy donors. General study findings and limits: Many donors shared some public TCRs, even though most TCR sequences were rare. Of the V segments, some could not be distinguished, including TRBV6-2 and TRBV6-3, and were excluded.

The V gene lost 2 bases and the J gene lost 0 bases, with 8 bases spanning the gap. CDR1 MNHNS and CDR2 SASEGT come from the germline V gene. The CDR3 contains 15 residues. The PCR contained 60 Vbeta and 13 Jbeta primers. The protocol was immunoSEQ multiplex PCR, while the TCRdb copy is restricted to in-frame clones and leaves out a portion. The sample records some 130,000 clones, roughly 69% being singletons. Note on this clone: Its target is not known.

The sequence derives from a human donor in good health. The source material was PBMCs. The chain employs TRBV6-1 and TRBJ2-1; unclear D gene. DNA of the CDR3: TGTGCCAGCAGTGAACGACCTAGCTCCTACAATGAGCAGTTCTTC. This encodes CASSERPSSYNEQFF.